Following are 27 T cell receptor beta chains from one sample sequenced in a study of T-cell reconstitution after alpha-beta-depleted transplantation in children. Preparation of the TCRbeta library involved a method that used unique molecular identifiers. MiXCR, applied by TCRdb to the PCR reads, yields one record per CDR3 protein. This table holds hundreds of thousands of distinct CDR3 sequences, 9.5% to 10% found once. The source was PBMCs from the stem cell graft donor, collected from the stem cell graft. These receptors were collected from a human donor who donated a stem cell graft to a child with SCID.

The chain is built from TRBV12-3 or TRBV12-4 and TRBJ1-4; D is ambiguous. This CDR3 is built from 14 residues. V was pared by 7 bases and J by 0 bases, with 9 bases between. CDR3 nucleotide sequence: TGTGCCAGCACCCGGGCAGCAACTAATGAAAAACTGTTTTTT. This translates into CASTRAATNEKLFF.

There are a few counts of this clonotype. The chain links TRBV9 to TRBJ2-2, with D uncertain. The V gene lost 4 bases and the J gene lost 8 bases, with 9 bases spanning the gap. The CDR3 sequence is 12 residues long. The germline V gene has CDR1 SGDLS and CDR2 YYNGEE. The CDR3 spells CASSSGWGELFF. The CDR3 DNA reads TGTGCCAGCAGCTCTGGGTGGGGGGAGCTGTTTTTT.

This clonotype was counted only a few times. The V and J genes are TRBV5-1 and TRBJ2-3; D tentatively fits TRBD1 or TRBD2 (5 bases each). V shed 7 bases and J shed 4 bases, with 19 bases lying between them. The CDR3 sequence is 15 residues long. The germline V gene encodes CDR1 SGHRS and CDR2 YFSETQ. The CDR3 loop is CASRASRLGADTQYF. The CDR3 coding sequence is TGCGCCAGCCGAGCTTCACGGTTGGGGGCAGATACGCAGTATTTT.

The CDR3 DNA reads as TGCAGCGCCGGACTAGAAAATTCACCCCTCCACTTT. The encoded protein is CSAGLENSPLHF. The chain is built from TRBV29-1 and TRBJ1-6; no reliable D call. This CDR3 spans 12 amino acids. The germline V and J ends were trimmed by 7 bases and 7 bases, with 11 bases remaining between them. Germline CDR1 is SQVTM and CDR2 is ANQGSEA.

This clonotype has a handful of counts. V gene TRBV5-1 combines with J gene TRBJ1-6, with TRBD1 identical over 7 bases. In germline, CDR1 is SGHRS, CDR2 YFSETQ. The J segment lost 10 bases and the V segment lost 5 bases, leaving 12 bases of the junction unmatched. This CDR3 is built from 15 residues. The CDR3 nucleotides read TGCGCCAGCAGATCTTTAACAGGGGACGGATCACCCCTCCACTTT. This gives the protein CASRSLTGDGSPLHF.

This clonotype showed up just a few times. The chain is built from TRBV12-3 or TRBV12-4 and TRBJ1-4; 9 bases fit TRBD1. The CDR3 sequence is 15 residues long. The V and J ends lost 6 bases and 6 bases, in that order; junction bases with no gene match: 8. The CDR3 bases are TGTGCCAGCAGCCCTGACAGGGGGAGGGATGAAAAACTGTTTTTT. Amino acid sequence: CASSPDRGRDEKLFF.

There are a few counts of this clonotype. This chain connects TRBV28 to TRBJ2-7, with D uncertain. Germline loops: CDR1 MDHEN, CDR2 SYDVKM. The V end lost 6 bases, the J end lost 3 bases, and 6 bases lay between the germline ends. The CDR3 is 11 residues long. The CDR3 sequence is CASSDHYEQYF. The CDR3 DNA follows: TGTGCCAGCAGCGACCACTACGAGCAGTACTTC.

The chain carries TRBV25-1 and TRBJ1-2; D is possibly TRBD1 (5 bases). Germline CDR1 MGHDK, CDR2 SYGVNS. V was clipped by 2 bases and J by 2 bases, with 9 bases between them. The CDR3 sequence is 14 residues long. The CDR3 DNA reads TGTGCCAGCAGTGAAGGGACCGGAAACTATGGCTACACCTTC. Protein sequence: CASSEGTGNYGYTF.

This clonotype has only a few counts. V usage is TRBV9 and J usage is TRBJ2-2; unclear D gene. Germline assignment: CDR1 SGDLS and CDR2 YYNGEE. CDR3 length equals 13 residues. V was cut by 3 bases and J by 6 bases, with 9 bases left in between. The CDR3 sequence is CASSAQSPGELFF. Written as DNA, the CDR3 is TGTGCCAGCAGCGCTCAGTCCCCCGGGGAGCTGTTTTTT. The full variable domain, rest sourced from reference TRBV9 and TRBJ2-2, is DSGVTQTPKHLITATGQRVTLRCSPRSGDLSVYWYQQSLDQGLQFLIQYYNGEERAKGNILERFSAQQFPDLHSELNLSSLELGDSALYFCASSAQSPGELFFGEGSRLTVL.

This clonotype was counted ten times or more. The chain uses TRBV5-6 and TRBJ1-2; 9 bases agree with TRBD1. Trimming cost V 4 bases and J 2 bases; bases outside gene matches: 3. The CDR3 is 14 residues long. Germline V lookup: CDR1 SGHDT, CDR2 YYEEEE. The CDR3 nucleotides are TGTGCCAGCAGCCCAGGACAGGGGAACTATGGCTACACCTTC. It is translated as CASSPGQGNYGYTF.

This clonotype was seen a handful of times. CDR3 sequence: CASSADGSDTQYF. CDR3 coding DNA: TGTGCCAGCAGTGCGGACGGGTCAGATACGCAGTATTTT. V gene TRBV12-3 or TRBV12-4 combines with J gene TRBJ2-3, with D unresolved. CDR3 length equals 13 residues. The germline V and J ends were trimmed by 5 bases and 4 bases, with 10 bases remaining between them.

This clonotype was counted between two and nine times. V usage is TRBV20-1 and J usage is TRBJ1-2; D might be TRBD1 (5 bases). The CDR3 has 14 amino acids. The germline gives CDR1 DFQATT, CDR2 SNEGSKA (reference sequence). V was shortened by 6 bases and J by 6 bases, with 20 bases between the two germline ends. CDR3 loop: CSATPGGISDGYTF. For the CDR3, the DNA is TGCAGTGCCACGCCGGGGGGGATTTCTGATGGCTACACCTTC.

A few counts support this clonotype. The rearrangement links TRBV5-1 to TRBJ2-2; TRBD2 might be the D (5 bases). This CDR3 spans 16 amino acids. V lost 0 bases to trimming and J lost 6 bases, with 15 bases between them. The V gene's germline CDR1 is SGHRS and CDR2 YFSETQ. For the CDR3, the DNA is TGCGCCAGCAGCTTGGCCCCGGGGATAGGGCCCGGGGAGCTGTTTTTT. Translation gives CASSLAPGIGPGELFF.

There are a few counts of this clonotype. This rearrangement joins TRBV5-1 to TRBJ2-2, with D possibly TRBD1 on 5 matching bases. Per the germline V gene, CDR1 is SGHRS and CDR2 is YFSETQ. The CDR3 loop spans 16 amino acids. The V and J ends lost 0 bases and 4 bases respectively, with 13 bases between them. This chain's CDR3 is CASSLAGQGRTGELFF. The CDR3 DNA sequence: TGCGCCAGCAGCTTGGCCGGGCAGGGCCGCACCGGGGAGCTGTTTTTT.

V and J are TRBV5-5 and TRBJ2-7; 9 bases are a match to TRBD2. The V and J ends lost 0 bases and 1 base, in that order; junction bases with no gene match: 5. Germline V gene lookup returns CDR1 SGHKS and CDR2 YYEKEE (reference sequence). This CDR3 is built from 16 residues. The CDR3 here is CASSLASGGLSYEQYF. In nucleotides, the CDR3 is TGTGCCAGCAGCTTGGCCAGCGGGGGGTTATCCTACGAGCAGTACTTC.

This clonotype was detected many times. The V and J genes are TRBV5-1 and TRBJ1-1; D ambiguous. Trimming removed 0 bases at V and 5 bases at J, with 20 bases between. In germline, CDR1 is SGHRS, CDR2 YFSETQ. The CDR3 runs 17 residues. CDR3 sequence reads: CASSLAKGPGGWTEAFF. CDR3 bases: TGCGCCAGCAGCTTGGCAAAGGGCCCCGGAGGATGGACTGAAGCTTTCTTT.

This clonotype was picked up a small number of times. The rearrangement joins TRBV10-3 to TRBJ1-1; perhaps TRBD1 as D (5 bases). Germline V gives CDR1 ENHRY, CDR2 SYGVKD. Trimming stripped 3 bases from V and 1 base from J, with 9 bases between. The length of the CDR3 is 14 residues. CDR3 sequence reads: CAISETGKNTEAFF. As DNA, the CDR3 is TGTGCCATCAGTGAAACAGGAAAGAACACTGAAGCTTTCTTT.

The CDR3 is CASKVGRDGYTF. CDR3 nucleotide sequence: TGTGCCAGCAAGGTGGGACGAGATGGCTACACCTTC. J is TRBJ1-2 and V is TRBV27; tentatively, D is TRBD1 (5 bases). Germline V gives CDR1 MNHEY, CDR2 SMNVEV (reference sequence). The CDR3 contains 12 residues. Trimming left V 7 bases short and J 6 bases short, with 12 bases between.

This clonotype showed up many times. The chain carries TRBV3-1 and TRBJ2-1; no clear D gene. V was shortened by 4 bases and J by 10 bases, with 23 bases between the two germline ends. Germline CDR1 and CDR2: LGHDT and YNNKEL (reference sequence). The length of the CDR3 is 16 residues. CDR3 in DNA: TGTGCCAGCAGCCCCCCCGATCTGCGCGGCCTCGGGGAGCAGTTCTTC. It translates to CASSPPDLRGLGEQFF.

CDR3 in amino acids: CASSFAALGTQYF. CDR3 nucleotide sequence: TGTGCCAGCAGCTTTGCCGCGCTCGGGACGCAGTATTTT. This chain connects TRBV7-8 to TRBJ2-3; unclear D gene. Trimming removed 3 bases at V and 9 bases at J, with 13 bases between. The CDR3 has 13 residues. The V gene's germline CDR1 is SGHVS and CDR2 FQNEAQ.

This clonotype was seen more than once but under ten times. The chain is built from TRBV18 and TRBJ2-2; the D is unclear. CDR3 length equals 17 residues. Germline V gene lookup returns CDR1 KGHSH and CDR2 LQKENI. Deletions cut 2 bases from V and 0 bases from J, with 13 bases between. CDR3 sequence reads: CASSPGVVATNTGELFF. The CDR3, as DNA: TGTGCCAGCTCACCAGGCGTTGTCGCAACGAACACCGGGGAGCTGTTTTTT.

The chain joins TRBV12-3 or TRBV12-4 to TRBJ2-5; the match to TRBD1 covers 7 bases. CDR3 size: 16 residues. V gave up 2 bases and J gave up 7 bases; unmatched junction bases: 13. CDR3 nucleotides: TGTGCCAGCAGTTTAAGTAGTAGGGACAGTGGTGTGACCCAGTACTTC. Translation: CASSLSSRDSGVTQYF.

The CDR3 DNA is TGCGCCAGCAGCTTGGAGCAGGGAACAGATACGCAGTATTTT. It encodes CASSLEQGTDTQYF. V is TRBV5-1 and J is TRBJ2-3, with TRBD1 as a possible D gene (5 bases). The CDR3 has 14 residues. CDR1 SGHRS and CDR2 YFSETQ come from the germline V gene. V lost 0 bases and J 3 bases, leaving 8 bases between the germline ends. Full variable domain (outside the CDR3, taken from reference TRBV5-1 and TRBJ2-3): KAGVTQTPRYLIKTRGQQVTLSCSPISGHRSVSWYQQTPGQGLQFLFEYFSETQRNKGNFPGRFSGRQFSNSRSEMNVSTLELGDSALYLCASSLEQGTDTQYFGPGTRLTVL.

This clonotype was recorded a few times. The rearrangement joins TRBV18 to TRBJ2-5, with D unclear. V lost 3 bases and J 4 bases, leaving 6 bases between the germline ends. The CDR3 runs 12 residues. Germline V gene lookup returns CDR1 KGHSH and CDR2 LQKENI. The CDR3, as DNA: TGTGCCAGCTCACCGGTGGGAGAGACCCAGTACTTC. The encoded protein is CASSPVGETQYF.

The CDR3 region has the DNA TGTGCCAGCGTCCCGAGGGGGGGGATCTCCTACGAGCAGTACTTC. Its translation: CASVPRGGISYEQYF. The chain combines TRBV7-8 with TRBJ2-7, with D possibly TRBD2 on 7 matching bases. Trimming shortened V by 8 bases and J by 0 bases, and 17 bases separated the two germline ends. Germline V CDR1 and CDR2: SGHVS, FQNEAQ. This CDR3 has 15 residues.

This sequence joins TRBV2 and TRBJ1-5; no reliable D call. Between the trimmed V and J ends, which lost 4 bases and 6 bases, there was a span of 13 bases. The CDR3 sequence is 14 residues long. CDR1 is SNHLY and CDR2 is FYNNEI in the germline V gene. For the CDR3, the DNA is TGTGCCAGCAGTGTAGCCGGGGAAGGTCAGCCCCAGCATTTT. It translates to CASSVAGEGQPQHF.

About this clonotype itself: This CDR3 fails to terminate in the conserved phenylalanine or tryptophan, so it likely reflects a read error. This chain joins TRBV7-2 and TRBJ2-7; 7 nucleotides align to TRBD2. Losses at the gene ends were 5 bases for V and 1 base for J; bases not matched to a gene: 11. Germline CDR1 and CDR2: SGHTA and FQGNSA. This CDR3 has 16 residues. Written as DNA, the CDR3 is TGTGCCAGCAGCCGACCTCGCGGGGGTATTTCCTACGAGCAGTACTTA. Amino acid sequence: CASSRPRGGISYEQYL.